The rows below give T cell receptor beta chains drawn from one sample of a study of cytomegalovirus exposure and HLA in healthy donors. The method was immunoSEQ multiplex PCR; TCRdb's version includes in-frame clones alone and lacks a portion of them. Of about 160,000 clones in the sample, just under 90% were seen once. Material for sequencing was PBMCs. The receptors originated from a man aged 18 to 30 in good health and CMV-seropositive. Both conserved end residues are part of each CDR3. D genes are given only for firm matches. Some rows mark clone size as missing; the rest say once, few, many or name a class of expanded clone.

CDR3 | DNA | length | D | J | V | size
CASSDTPAAGELFF | TGTGCCAGCAGTGACACCCCGGCGGCCGGGGAGCTGTTTTTT | 14 | NA | TRBJ2-2 | TRBV6-4 | many
CASSSQGGETQYF | TGTGCCAGCAGCTCACAGGGGGGAGAGACCCAGTACTTC | 13 | TRBD1 | TRBJ2-5 | TRBV7-3 | NA
CSVEVGGGTGELFF | TGCAGCGTTGAAGTTGGGGGCGGGACCGGGGAGCTGTTTTTT | 14 | NA | TRBJ2-2 | TRBV29-1 | NA
CASSLMYREGHEQYF | TGTGCCAGCAGCTTAATGTACAGGGAGGGGCACGAGCAGTACTTC | 15 | NA | TRBJ2-7 | TRBV7-2 | NA
CASSPESKGAGLDTEAFF | TGTGCCAGCAGCCCCGAGTCGAAGGGGGCGGGGTTGGACACTGAAGCTTTCTTT | 18 | TRBD1 | TRBJ1-1 | TRBV5-6 | NA
CSAYPGTDTQYF | TGCAGCGCCTATCCGGGAACAGATACGCAGTATTTT | 12 | NA | TRBJ2-3 | TRBV29-1 | few
CSSAPTSLYTQFF | TGCAGCTCAGCCCCCACTAGCCTCTATACGCAGTTCTTC | 13 | NA | TRBJ2-1 | TRBV29-1 | NA
CASSSLATGLHRGETQYF | TGCGCCAGCAGCTCTCTGGCCACGGGACTACATAGAGGAGAGACCCAGTACTTC | 18 | TRBD2 | TRBJ2-5 | TRBV4-1 | NA
CASSFRGLKQYF | TGTGCCAGCAGTTTTCGGGGTTTGAAGCAGTACTTC | 12 | NA | TRBJ2-7 | TRBV28 | NA
CASTNPGQGKRTKAFF | TGTGCCAGTACCAACCCGGGACAGGGGAAACGGACTAAAGCTTTCTTT | 16 | TRBD1 | TRBJ1-1 | TRBV19 | NA
CAWSKLAGYNEQFF | TGTGCCTGGAGTAAACTAGCGGGATACAATGAGCAGTTCTTC | 14 | TRBD2 | TRBJ2-1 | TRBV30 | NA
CATSKEYSNQPQHF | TGTGCCACCAGCAAGGAGTATAGCAATCAGCCCCAGCATTTT | 14 | NA | TRBJ1-5 | TRBV15 | NA
CASSVTGDNTEAFF | TGTGCCAGCAGCGTGACAGGGGACAACACTGAAGCTTTCTTT | 14 | TRBD1 | TRBJ1-1 | TRBV9 | NA
CAISDRSRGQPQHF | TGTGCCATCAGTGACAGGTCAAGGGGGCAGCCCCAGCATTTT | 14 | NA | TRBJ1-5 | TRBV10-3 | NA
CASRDGTGLQPQHF | TGTGCCAGCAGGGATGGGACAGGGCTTCAGCCCCAGCATTTT | 14 | TRBD1 | TRBJ1-5 | TRBV2 | NA
CASSLASGTGDYTF | TGCGCCAGCAGCTTGGCCTCCGGGACAGGGGACTACACCTTC | 14 | TRBD1 | TRBJ1-2 | TRBV5-1 | NA
CASIQAGTGGYEQYF | TGTGCCAGCATCCAAGCAGGGACAGGGGGATACGAGCAGTACTTC | 15 | TRBD1 | TRBJ2-7 | TRBV6-5 | NA
CASSEGTTYTQYF | TGTGCCAGCAGCGAGGGGACAACTTATACGCAGTATTTT | 13 | NA | TRBJ2-3 | TRBV9 | few
CASRAPSGSFNEQFF | TGTGCCAGCAGGGCCCCTAGCGGGAGTTTCAATGAGCAGTTCTTC | 15 | TRBD2 | TRBJ2-1 | TRBV6-6 | NA
CSSSPRLAEDNEQFF | TGCAGCTCCTCGCCCCGACTAGCGGAAGACAATGAGCAGTTCTTC | 15 | TRBD2 | TRBJ2-1 | TRBV29-1 | NA
CASSFRSGYQETQYF | TGTGCCAGCAGCTTTAGGTCAGGGTACCAAGAGACCCAGTACTTC | 15 | NA | TRBJ2-5 | TRBV5-4 | NA
CASGLVGGEPYEQYF | TGTGCTAGTGGTTTGGTCGGCGGGGAGCCCTACGAGCAGTACTTC | 15 | NA | TRBJ2-7 | TRBV12-5 | once
CASSTGQATMNTEAFF | TGTGCCAGCAGTACGGGACAGGCGACTATGAACACTGAAGCTTTCTTT | 16 | TRBD1 | TRBJ1-1 | TRBV28 | once
CASSEWGSEAFF | TGTGCCAGCAGTGAGTGGGGCTCTGAAGCTTTCTTT | 12 | NA | TRBJ1-1 | TRBV25-1 | NA
CASSPRSVVTGGGNEQYF | TGTGCCAGCTCACCACGGTCCGTTGTAACAGGGGGTGGCAACGAGCAGTACTTC | 18 | TRBD1 | TRBJ2-7 | TRBV18 | NA
CASARSMNTEAFF | TGCGCCAGCGCCCGGAGCATGAACACTGAAGCTTTCTTT | 13 | NA | TRBJ1-1 | TRBV5-1 | NA
CASSPWGGEKQETQYF | TGCGCCAGCAGCCCATGGGGCGGGGAGAAACAAGAGACCCAGTACTTC | 16 | NA | TRBJ2-5 | TRBV5-1 | NA
CSVEEAGGRYTEAFF | TGCAGCGTTGAAGAAGCAGGGGGGCGTTACACTGAAGCTTTCTTT | 15 | TRBD1 | TRBJ1-1 | TRBV29-1 | NA
CASSPPTATQETQYF | TGTGCCAGCTCACCACCGACAGCGACACAAGAGACCCAGTACTTC | 15 | NA | TRBJ2-5 | TRBV18 | NA
CASSQDFDSEAFF | TGCGCCAGCAGCCAAGATTTCGACAGTGAAGCTTTCTTT | 13 | NA | TRBJ1-1 | TRBV4-1 | NA
CATSRDLANEQFF | TGTGCCACCAGCAGAGATCTGGCCAATGAGCAGTTCTTC | 13 | NA | TRBJ2-1 | TRBV15 | NA
CASSAWNTEAFF | TGTGCCAGCAGCGCGTGGAACACTGAAGCTTTCTTT | 12 | NA | TRBJ1-1 | TRBV9 | once
CASSQTTSGRANEQFF | TGTGCCAGCAGCCAAACAACTAGCGGGAGGGCGAATGAGCAGTTCTTC | 16 | TRBD2 | TRBJ2-1 | TRBV4-2 | NA
CASSLDRGSYNEQFF | TGTGCCAGCAGCTTGGACAGGGGTTCATACAATGAGCAGTTCTTC | 15 | TRBD1 | TRBJ2-1 | TRBV7-3 | NA
CATQGALGSDNEKLFF | TGTGCCACCCAGGGGGCGCTTGGGTCGGACAATGAAAAACTGTTTTTT | 16 | TRBD1 | TRBJ1-4 | TRBV28 | NA
CASSVEGVEQFF | TGTGCCAGCAGCGTAGAAGGGGTAGAGCAGTTCTTC | 12 | NA | TRBJ2-1 | TRBV9 | NA
CASSLSFREVGTQYF | TGTGCCAGCAGTTTATCGTTCCGGGAAGTGGGGACCCAGTACTTC | 15 | NA | TRBJ2-5 | TRBV28 | once
CASSYSFSYEQYF | TGTGCCAGCAGTTACAGCTTCTCCTACGAGCAGTACTTC | 13 | NA | TRBJ2-7 | TRBV27 | NA
CASSKDSTNYGYTF | TGTGCCAGTAGTAAGGACAGTACTAACTATGGCTACACCTTC | 14 | NA | TRBJ1-2 | TRBV19 | NA
CATSRQPGTSGSADTQYF | TGTGCCACCAGCAGGCAGCCCGGGACTAGCGGGAGTGCAGATACGCAGTATTTT | 18 | TRBD2 | TRBJ2-3 | TRBV15 | NA
CASSLLASGTNEQFF | TGTGCCAGCAGTTTATTGGCTAGCGGGACGAATGAGCAGTTCTTC | 15 | TRBD2 | TRBJ2-1 | TRBV27 | NA
CASSVEEPGNYEQYF | TGTGCCAGCAGCGTAGAGGAACCAGGCAACTACGAGCAGTACTTC | 15 | NA | TRBJ2-7 | TRBV9 | NA
CATYSENYEQYF | TGTGCCACCTACTCTGAAAACTACGAGCAGTACTTC | 12 | NA | TRBJ2-7 | TRBV6-5 | once
CASSGELNTEAFF | TGTGCCAGCAGTGGCGAACTGAACACTGAAGCTTTCTTT | 13 | NA | TRBJ1-1 | TRBV2 | NA
CASSEEGQGLGYTF | TGTGCCAGCAGTGAAGAGGGACAGGGCCTTGGCTACACCTTC | 14 | TRBD1 | TRBJ1-2 | TRBV6-1 | NA
CASSRVAGVMTGELFF | TGTGCCAGCAGCCGAGTAGCGGGAGTAATGACCGGGGAGCTGTTTTTT | 16 | TRBD2 | TRBJ2-2 | TRBV14 | NA
CASSPGLAGADEQFF | TGTGCCAGCAGTCCCGGACTAGCGGGAGCCGATGAGCAGTTCTTC | 15 | TRBD2 | TRBJ2-1 | TRBV2 | NA
CATSRDKGAYEQYF | TGTGCCACCAGCAGAGACAAGGGGGCCTACGAGCAGTACTTC | 14 | NA | TRBJ2-7 | TRBV15 | once
CASSRQGVVGELFF | TGTGCCAGCAGTAGACAGGGGGTAGTCGGGGAGCTGTTTTTT | 14 | TRBD1 | TRBJ2-2 | TRBV28 | once
CASSTTGESTEAFF | TGTGCCAGCTCAACTACAGGGGAGAGCACTGAAGCTTTCTTT | 14 | TRBD1 | TRBJ1-1 | TRBV18 | NA